A single sample is the source of the 16 T cell receptor beta chains below, sequenced in a study of cytomegalovirus exposure and HLA in healthy donors (dated by TCRdb to the late 2010s). Preparation of the library involved the immunoSEQ multiplex PCR assay. For the multiplex PCR, a mixture combining 60 forward primers for TCR Vbeta segments and 13 reverse primers for TCR Jbeta segments was used. In its TCRdb copy, this immuneACCESS table keeps in-frame sequences only and misses some clones. Where compared with another copy, unresolved V genes explain less than half of these, and the others have no known cause. The sample records 100,000 or so clones, 60% to 80% of which are singletons. The ten most abundant clones make up 3.2% of the sample. Sequencing was performed on PBMCs. All receptors come from a man younger than 45 in good health and CMV-seronegative.

The rearrangement links TRBV18 to TRBJ1-5; maybe TRBD1 (6 bases). Trimming left V 6 bases short and J 0 bases short, with 12 bases between. CDR3 length equals 15 residues. Germline CDR1 is KGHSH and CDR2 is LQKENI. CDR3 residues: CASSLQGYSNQPQHF. The CDR3 region has the DNA TGTGCCAGCTCGCTACAGGGATATAGCAATCAGCCCCAGCATTTT.

V and J are TRBV6-5 and TRBJ2-1; TRBD2 matches 7 bases. The junction had 9 bases not matched to a gene; V was cut back by 0 bases and J by 10 bases. This CDR3 has 15 residues. Looked up from germline, CDR1 is MNHEY and CDR2 is SVGAGI. CDR3 bases: TGTGCCAGCAGTTACTCAGGGCTAGCGGTAAGGGAGCAGTTCTTC. This encodes CASSYSGLAVREQFF.

The chain is built from TRBV5-1 and TRBJ1-1; maybe TRBD1 (6 bases). The CDR3 is made up of 15 amino acids. Trimming shortened V by 0 bases and J by 4 bases, and 13 bases separated the two germline ends. CDR1 and CDR2 from the germline V gene are SGHRS and YFSETQ. CDR3 protein: CASSLDGGYPTEAFF. The CDR3 coding sequence is TGCGCCAGCAGCTTGGATGGGGGCTACCCCACTGAAGCTTTCTTT.

The gene calls are TRBV6-5 and TRBJ1-5; 7 positions match TRBD1. The length of the CDR3 is 15 residues. Germline CDR1 and CDR2: MNHEY and SVGAGI. V dropped 5 bases and J dropped 1; count of bases not matched to a gene: 5. In DNA form, the CDR3 reads TGTGCCAGCAGTCAGACAGGGCTGAGCAATCAGCCCCAGCATTTT. Protein: CASSQTGLSNQPQHF.

This chain links TRBV6-6 with TRBJ2-7; D perhaps matches TRBD1 (5 bases). The V gene's germline CDR1 is MNHNY and CDR2 SVGAGI (reference sequence). V was shortened by 7 bases and J by 2 bases, with 15 bases between the two germline ends. The CDR3 has 14 amino acids. CDR3 sequence (DNA): TGTGCCAGCACCCTGCGGACATCGACCTACGAGCAGTACTTC. Amino acid sequence: CASTLRTSTYEQYF.

The V and J genes are TRBV7-9 and TRBJ2-5, with TRBD1 identical over 7 bases. The DNA matches TRBJ2-7 better at its end, which makes the J call doubtful. Germline assignment: CDR1 SEHNR and CDR2 FQNEAQ (reference sequence). The CDR3 has 15 amino acids. The CDR3 loop reads CASSSTGTATYEQYF. CDR3 DNA sequence: TGTGCCAGCAGCTCGACCGGGACAGCCACCTACGAGCAGTACTTC.

This chain links TRBV6-6 with TRBJ2-7; TRBD2 is a possible D gene (5 bases). Looked up from germline, CDR1 is MNHNY and CDR2 is SVGAGI (reference sequence). The CDR3 length is 15 residues. Trimming shortened V by 0 bases and J by 2 bases, and 11 bases separated the two germline ends. The CDR3 loop is CASSYSGLQTYEQYF. The CDR3 nucleotides read TGTGCCAGCAGTTACTCTGGACTCCAAACCTACGAGCAGTACTTC.

V is TRBV27 and J is TRBJ2-1, with D possibly TRBD1 on 6 matching bases. In germline, CDR1 is MNHEY, CDR2 SMNVEV (reference sequence). Trimming took off 4 bases at V and 10 bases at J, with 14 bases between the two ends. This CDR3 has 13 amino acids. CDR3 nucleotide sequence: TGTGCCAGCAGTTCAACAGGGATCAGCGAGCAGTTCTTC. Translated: CASSSTGISEQFF.

The genes are TRBV2 and TRBJ2-5; 8 bases agree with TRBD1. This CDR3 spans 13 amino acids. Germline-derived CDR1 and CDR2 are SNHLY and FYNNEI. V dropped 3 bases and J dropped 4; count of bases not matched to a gene: 1. CDR3 loop: CASSDRGRETQYF. The CDR3 nucleotides read TGTGCCAGCAGTGACAGGGGGCGAGAGACCCAGTACTTC.

The rearrangement joins TRBV11-3 to TRBJ1-2; 7 positions agree with TRBD1. Germline-derived CDR1 and CDR2 are SGHNT and YENEEA. The V gene end was trimmed by 5 bases and the J gene end by 7 bases; junction bases not matched to a gene: 13. The CDR3 covers 15 residues. The CDR3 protein is CASSPRDSWGSGYTF. The CDR3 nucleotides read TGTGCCAGCAGCCCCCGGGACAGTTGGGGTTCTGGCTACACCTTC.

A remark on this clone: At one of its ends the junction is not consistent with the germline gene, which may arise from a read error. V and J are TRBV28 and TRBJ1-5; maybe TRBD1 (6 bases). Per the germline V gene, CDR1 is MDHEN and CDR2 is SYDVKM. The CDR3 is made up of 14 amino acids. CDR3 bases: TGTGCCAGCGCCAATGTTGCCCGGGGGGTCACAGGGAATTTT. Translation gives CASANVARGVTGNF.

The gene calls are TRBV27 and TRBJ1-1; D possibly corresponds to TRBD1 (5 bases). This CDR3 is built from 12 residues. V was shortened by 6 bases and J by 5 bases, with 10 bases between the two germline ends. Germline CDR1 MNHEY, CDR2 SMNVEV (reference sequence). CDR3 amino acids: CASRLGGTEAFF. CDR3 DNA: TGTGCCAGCAGGCTGGGGGGTACTGAAGCTTTCTTT.

The chain has TRBV7-2 and TRBJ2-6; the match to TRBD1 covers 7 bases. The CDR3 totals 17 residues. CDR1 and CDR2 from the germline V gene are SGHTA and FQGNSA. Trimming at V came to 5 bases and at J to 0 bases, leaving 7 bases not matched to a gene. The CDR3 here is CASSPDRALSGANVLTF. For the CDR3, the DNA is TGTGCCAGCAGCCCCGACAGGGCCCTCTCTGGGGCCAACGTCCTGACTTTC.

This clone was seen only a few times. CDR3 sequence reads: CASSLDSMNTEAFF. In DNA form, the CDR3 reads TGTGCCAGCAGCCTGGACAGTATGAACACTGAAGCTTTCTTT. The chain joins TRBV7-8 to TRBJ1-1; a possible D gene is TRBD1 (6 bases). V was pared by 5 bases and J by 0 bases, with 10 bases between. The CDR3 contains 14 residues. Per germline, CDR1 SGHVS and CDR2 FQNEAQ.

The chain links TRBV27 to TRBJ1-4, with a possible D match to TRBD1 (5 bases). Trimming cost V 4 bases and J 5 bases, with 17 bases left between them. This CDR3 has 16 residues. Germline assignment: CDR1 MNHEY and CDR2 SMNVEV (reference sequence). CDR3 DNA sequence: TGTGCCAGCAGTTCTGCAGGGTATTGGAGCAATGAAAAACTGTTTTTT. It is translated as CASSSAGYWSNEKLFF.

The chain links TRBV25-1 to TRBJ1-1; no clear D gene. Germline values: CDR1 MGHDK, CDR2 SYGVNS. Trimming removed 6 bases from V and 0 bases from J, with 8 bases in between. This CDR3 is built from 13 residues. The CDR3 DNA is TGTGCCAGCAGGGGCCCCTTGAACACTGAAGCTTTCTTT. Translated, it gives CASRGPLNTEAFF. The whole variable domain, remainder taken from reference TRBV25-1 and TRBJ1-1, is EADIYQTPRYLVIGTGKKITLECSQTMGHDKMYWYQQDPGMELHLIHYSYGVNSTEKGDLSSESTVSRIRTEHFPLTLESARPSHTSQYLCASRGPLNTEAFFGQGTRLTVV.